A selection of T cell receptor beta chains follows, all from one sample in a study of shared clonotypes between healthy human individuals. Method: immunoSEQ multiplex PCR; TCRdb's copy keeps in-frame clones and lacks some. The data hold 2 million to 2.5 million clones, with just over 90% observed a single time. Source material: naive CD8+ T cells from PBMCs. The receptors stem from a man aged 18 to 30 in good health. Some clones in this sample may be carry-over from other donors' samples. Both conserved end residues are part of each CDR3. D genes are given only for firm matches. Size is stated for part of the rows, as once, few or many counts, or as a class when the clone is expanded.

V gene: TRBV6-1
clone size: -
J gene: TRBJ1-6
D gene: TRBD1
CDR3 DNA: TGTGCCAGCAGCGTGGGACAGGGTGGCTCACCCCTCCACTTT
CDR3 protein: CASSVGQGGSPLHF

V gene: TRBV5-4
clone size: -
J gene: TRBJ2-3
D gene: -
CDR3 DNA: TGTGCCAGCAGCTTGTTGGAGGTAGAAGCAGATACGCAGTATTTT
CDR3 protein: CASSLLEVEADTQYF

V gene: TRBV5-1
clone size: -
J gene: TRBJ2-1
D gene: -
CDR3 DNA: TGCGCCAGCAGCTGGGCTAGAGGAAATGAGCAGTTCTTC
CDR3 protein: CASSWARGNEQFF

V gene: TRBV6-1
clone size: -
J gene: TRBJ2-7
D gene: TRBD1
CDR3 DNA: TGTGCCAGCAGTGCCTGGACAGGGGCCGCTTACGAGCAGTACTTC
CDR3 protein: CASSAWTGAAYEQYF

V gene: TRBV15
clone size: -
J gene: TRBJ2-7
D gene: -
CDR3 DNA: TGTGCCACCAGCAGAGGTTCAGGGAAGGGCCACGAGCAGTACTTC
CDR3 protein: CATSRGSGKGHEQYF

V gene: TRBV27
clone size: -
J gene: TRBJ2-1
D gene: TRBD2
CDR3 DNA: TGTGCCAGCAGTCTTAGCGGGAGGGAGATCCATGAGCAGTTCTTC
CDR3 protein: CASSLSGREIHEQFF

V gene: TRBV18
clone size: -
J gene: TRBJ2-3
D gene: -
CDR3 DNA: TGTGCCAGCTCGCCAAAAAGGGTTACCACAGATACGCAGTATTTT
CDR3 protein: CASSPKRVTTDTQYF

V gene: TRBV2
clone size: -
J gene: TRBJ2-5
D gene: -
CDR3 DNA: TGTGCCAGCAGTGGGGGGACCCTACTCGATCAGTACTTC
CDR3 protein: CASSGGTLLDQYF

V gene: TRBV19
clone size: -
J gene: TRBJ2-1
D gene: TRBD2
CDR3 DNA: TGTGCCAGTAGTATCTTAGCGGGAGGCGCGGATGAGCAGTTCTTC
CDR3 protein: CASSILAGGADEQFF

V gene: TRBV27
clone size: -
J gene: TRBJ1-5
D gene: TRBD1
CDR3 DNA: TGTGCCAGCAGTCCGACCGGGACAGGGGTTTTTGGTTTGGGCAATCAGCCCCAGCATTTT
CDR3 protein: CASSPTGTGVFGLGNQPQHF

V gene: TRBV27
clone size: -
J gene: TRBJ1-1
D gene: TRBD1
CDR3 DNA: TGTGCCAGCAGTCAACCTCCCCGCAGGGGGCTCATGAACACTGAAGCTTTCTTT
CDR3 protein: CASSQPPRRGLMNTEAFF

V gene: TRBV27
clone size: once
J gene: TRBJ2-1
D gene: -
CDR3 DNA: TGTGCCAGCAGTTGGGGCGAAGGGGATGAGCAGTTCTTC
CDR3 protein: CASSWGEGDEQFF

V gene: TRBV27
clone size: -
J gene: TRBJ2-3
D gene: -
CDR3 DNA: TGTGCCAGCAGTTTATGGGGGTATAGCACAGATACGCAGTATTTT
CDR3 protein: CASSLWGYSTDTQYF

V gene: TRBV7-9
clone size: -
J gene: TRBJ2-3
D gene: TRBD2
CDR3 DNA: TGTGCCAGCAGCTTTCTAGCGGGAGACGGCACAGATACGCAGTATTTT
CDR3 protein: CASSFLAGDGTDTQYF

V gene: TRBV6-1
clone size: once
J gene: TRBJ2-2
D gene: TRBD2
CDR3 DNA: TGTGCCAGCAGTGAACTAGCGGGATCAACCGGGGAGCTGTTTTTT
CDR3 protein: CASSELAGSTGELFF

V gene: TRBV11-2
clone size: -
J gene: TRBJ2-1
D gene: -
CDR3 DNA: TGTGCCAGCAGCTTAAACCCGGATGTCCCTCATGAGCAGTTCTTC
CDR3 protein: CASSLNPDVPHEQFF

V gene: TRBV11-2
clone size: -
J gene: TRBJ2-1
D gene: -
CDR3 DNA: TGTGCCAGCAGCTTTGTCGCCTACCTCTCCTACAATGAGCAGTTCTTC
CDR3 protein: CASSFVAYLSYNEQFF

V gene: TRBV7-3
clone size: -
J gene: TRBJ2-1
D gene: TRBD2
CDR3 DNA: TGTGCCAGCAGCTTAACCGGGGCGGGAGCTCGAAATGAGCAGTTCTTC
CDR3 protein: CASSLTGAGARNEQFF

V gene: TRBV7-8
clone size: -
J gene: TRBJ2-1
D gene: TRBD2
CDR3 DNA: TGTGCCAGCAGTCCTCTAGCGGGAGAGGTTGGTGAGCAGTTCTTC
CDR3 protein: CASSPLAGEVGEQFF

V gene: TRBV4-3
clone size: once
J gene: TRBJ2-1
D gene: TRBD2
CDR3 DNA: TGCGCCAGCAGCCACGTAGCGGGAGGGCCTGACAATGAGCAGTTCTTC
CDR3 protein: CASSHVAGGPDNEQFF

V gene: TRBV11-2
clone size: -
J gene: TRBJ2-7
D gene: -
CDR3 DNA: TGTGCCAGCACCCCTGACGGCACCTACGAGCAGTACTTC
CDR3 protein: CASTPDGTYEQYF

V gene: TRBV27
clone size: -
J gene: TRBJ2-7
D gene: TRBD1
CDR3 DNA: TGTGCCAGCAGTTTCCCACGACAGGGTATATACGAGCAGTACTTC
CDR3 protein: CASSFPRQGIYEQYF

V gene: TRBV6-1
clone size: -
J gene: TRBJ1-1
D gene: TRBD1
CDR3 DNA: TGTGCCAGCGGACCGGACAGGGGGCTTAGCACTGAAGCTTTCTTT
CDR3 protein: CASGPDRGLSTEAFF

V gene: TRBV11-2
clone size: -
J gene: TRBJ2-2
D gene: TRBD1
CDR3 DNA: TGTGCCAGCAGCCAAACACTCGGACAGGGCGTCTTCGATACCGGGGAGCTGTTTTTT
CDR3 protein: CASSQTLGQGVFDTGELFF

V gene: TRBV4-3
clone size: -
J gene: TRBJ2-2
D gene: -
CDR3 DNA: TGCGCCAGCAGCCAAGATCTAAGGGCGAACACCGGGGAGCTGTTTTTT
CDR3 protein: CASSQDLRANTGELFF

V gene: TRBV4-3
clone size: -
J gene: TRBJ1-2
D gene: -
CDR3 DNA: TGCGCCAGCAGCCCGGACCGCGCGATCGTCACCTTC
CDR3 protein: CASSPDRAIVTF

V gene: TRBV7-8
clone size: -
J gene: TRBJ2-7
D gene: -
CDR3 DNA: TGTGCCAGCAGCTCGCGCTCCTACGAGCAGTACTTC
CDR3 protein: CASSSRSYEQYF

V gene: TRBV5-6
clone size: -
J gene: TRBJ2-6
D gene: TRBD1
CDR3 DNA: TGTGCCAGCAGCTTGGTAGGACAGGGGGTCTCTGGGGCCAACGTCCTGACTTTC
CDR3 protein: CASSLVGQGVSGANVLTF

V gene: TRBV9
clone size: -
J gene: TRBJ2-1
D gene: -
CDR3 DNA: TGTGCCAGCAGCCCACCCGGTTACGGGAGCTCCTACAATGAGCAGTTCTTC
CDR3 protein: CASSPPGYGSSYNEQFF

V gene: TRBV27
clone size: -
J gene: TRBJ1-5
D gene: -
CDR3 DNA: TGTGCCAGCAGCCCCGGGGGGAGCAATCAGCCCCAGCATTTT
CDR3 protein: CASSPGGSNQPQHF

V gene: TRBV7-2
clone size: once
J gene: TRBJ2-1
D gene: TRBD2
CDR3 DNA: TGTGCCAGCAGCTTAGCCCTAGCGGGAGTCGGCTACAATGAGCAGTTCTTC
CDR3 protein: CASSLALAGVGYNEQFF

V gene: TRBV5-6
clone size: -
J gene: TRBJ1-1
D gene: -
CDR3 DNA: TGTGCCAGCAGCTTGTGGGGCGGGGCAGGGTTAAACACTGAAGCTTTCTTT
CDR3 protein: CASSLWGGAGLNTEAFF

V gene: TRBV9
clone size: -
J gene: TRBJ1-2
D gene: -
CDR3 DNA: TGTGCCAGCAGCCCCCCAGCTCGGGAGTATGGCTACACCTTC
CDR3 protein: CASSPPAREYGYTF

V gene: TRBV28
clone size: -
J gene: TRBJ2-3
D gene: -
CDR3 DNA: TGTGCCAGCAGCCAGGATACGCAGTATTTT
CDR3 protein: CASSQDTQYF

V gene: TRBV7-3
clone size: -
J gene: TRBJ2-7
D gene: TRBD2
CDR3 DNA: TGTGCCAGCAGCGAACTAGCGGGACCTTACGAGCAGTACTTC
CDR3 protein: CASSELAGPYEQYF

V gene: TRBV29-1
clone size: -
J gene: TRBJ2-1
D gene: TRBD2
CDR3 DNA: TGCAGCGTAAGGACTAGTGGGATGGATGAGCAGTTCTTC
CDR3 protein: CSVRTSGMDEQFF

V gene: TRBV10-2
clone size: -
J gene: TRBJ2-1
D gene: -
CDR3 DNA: TGCGCCAGCAGCCTCTCTGGCGTCGTTAGCAATGAGCAGTTCTTC
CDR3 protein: CASSLSGVVSNEQFF

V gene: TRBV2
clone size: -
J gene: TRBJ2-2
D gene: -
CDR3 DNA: TGTGCTCTCAATAGGGCCACCGGGGAGCTGTTTTTT
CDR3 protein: CALNRATGELFF

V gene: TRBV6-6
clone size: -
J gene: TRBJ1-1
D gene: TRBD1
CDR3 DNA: TGTGCCAGCAGTTACCCCCGACAGGGGGCAACTGAAGCTTTCTTT
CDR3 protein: CASSYPRQGATEAFF

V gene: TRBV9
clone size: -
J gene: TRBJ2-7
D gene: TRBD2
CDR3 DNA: TGTGCCAGCAGCGGCGTGGCGGGAGGGCCCTACGAGCAGTACTTC
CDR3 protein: CASSGVAGGPYEQYF

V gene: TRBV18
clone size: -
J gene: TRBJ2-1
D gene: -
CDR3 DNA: TGTGCCAGCCCAGGGCGAGCAGACTCCTACAATGAGCAGTTCTTC
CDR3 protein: CASPGRADSYNEQFF

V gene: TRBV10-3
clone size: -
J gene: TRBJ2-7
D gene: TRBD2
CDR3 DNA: TGTGCCATCAGTTCCGGGACTAGCGGGCTCCACGAGCAGTACTTC
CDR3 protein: CAISSGTSGLHEQYF

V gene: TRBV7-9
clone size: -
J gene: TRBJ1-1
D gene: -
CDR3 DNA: TGTGCCAGCAGCTTAGCAGGGGTTGGAAGAACTGAAGCTTTCTTT
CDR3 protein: CASSLAGVGRTEAFF

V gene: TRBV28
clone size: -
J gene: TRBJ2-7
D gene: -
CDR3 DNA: TGTGCCAGCAGCCCGACCGGGTCTGGATACGAGCAGTACTTC
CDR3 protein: CASSPTGSGYEQYF

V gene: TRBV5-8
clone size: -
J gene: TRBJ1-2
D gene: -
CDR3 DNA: TGTGCCAGCGGGCGGTACAACTATGGCTACACCTTC
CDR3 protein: CASGRYNYGYTF

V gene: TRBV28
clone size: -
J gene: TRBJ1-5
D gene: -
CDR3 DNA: TGTGCCAGCAGTTTTCGTGGGGCAGTGTATAGCAATCAGCCCCAGCATTTT
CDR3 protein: CASSFRGAVYSNQPQHF

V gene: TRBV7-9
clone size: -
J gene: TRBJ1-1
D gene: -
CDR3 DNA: TGTGCCAGCGCAGTGGGGACTGAAGCTTTCTTT
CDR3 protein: CASAVGTEAFF

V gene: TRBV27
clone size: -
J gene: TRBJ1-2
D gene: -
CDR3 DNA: TGTGCCAGCAGCTCATATACCGTCACCGGACGGCCCGCGAACTATGGCTACACCTTC
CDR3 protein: CASSSYTVTGRPANYGYTF

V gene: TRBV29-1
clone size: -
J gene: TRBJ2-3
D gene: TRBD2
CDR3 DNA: TGCAGCGTTAGGGGTTGGACTAGCGGGCCCCCGGATACGCAGTATTTT
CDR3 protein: CSVRGWTSGPPDTQYF

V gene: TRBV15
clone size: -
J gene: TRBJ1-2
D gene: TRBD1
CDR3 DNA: TGTGCCACCAGCAGAGATCGGGACAGGGGCCCCCGAGGGGACTATGGCTACACCTTC
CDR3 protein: CATSRDRDRGPRGDYGYTF

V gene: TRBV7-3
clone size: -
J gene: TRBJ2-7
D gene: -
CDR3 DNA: TGTGCCAGCAGCTTGAGGCCGTCCTACGAGCAGTACTTC
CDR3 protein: CASSLRPSYEQYF

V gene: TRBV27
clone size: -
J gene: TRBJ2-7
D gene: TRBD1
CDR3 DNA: TGTGCCAGCAGTTTGGAAGGGGGCGGACTCGAGCAGTACTTC
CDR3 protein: CASSLEGGGLEQYF

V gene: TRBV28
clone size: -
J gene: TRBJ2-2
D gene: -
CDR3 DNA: TGTGCCAGCAGTTTAATCCAGGGCTTCACCGGGGAGCTGTTTTTT
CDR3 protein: CASSLIQGFTGELFF